A single sample is the source of the 5 T cell receptor beta chains below, sequenced in a study of T cells in Graves' hyperthyroidism and ophthalmopathy (dated by TCRdb to about 2019). Library creation used multiplex PCR. Sequencing used an Illumina HiSeq 2000. The TCR beta CDR3 regions were amplified from RNA transcripts. The first round of RT-PCR for the TCR CDR3 was performed with the HTBI primer set and the Qiagen OneStep RT-PCR kit. TCRdb passed the public sequencing reads through fastp at Q25 and MiXCR, retaining productive beta sequences. Identical CDR3 proteins give one entry, which carries the most common genes and DNA. This sample comprises hundreds of thousands of distinct CDR3 sequences, about 13% of them detected only once. 9% to 9.5% of the sample is in the top ten clones. Input material: blood. Receptors originate from a woman under 30 with Graves' hyperthyroidism.

The table lists this clonotype with many counts. The genes are TRBV2 and TRBJ2-5; 9 bases match TRBD1. The germline V gene encodes CDR1 SNHLY and CDR2 FYNNEI. Trimming at V came to 6 bases and at J to 1 base, leaving 15 bases not matched to a gene. CDR3 length: 18 amino acids. CDR3 in amino acids: CASRADYLQDRGQETQYF. CDR3 bases: TGTGCCAGCAGGGCAGATTACCTCCAGGACAGGGGCCAAGAGACCCAGTACTTC.

This clonotype was seen ten or more times. The rearrangement uses TRBV5-1 and TRBJ1-1, with 7 bases matching TRBD1. The CDR3 has 14 residues. CDR1 is SGHRS, CDR2 YFSETQ, per germline. The J segment lost 6 bases and the V segment lost 1 base, leaving 6 bases of the junction unmatched. CDR3 region: CASSLPGGSSEAFF. The CDR3 DNA reads TGCGCCAGCAGCTTGCCAGGGGGGAGCTCTGAAGCTTTCTTT. Full variable domain (outside the CDR3, taken from reference TRBV5-1 and TRBJ1-1): KAGVTQTPRYLIKTRGQQVTLSCSPISGHRSVSWYQQTPGQGLQFLFEYFSETQRNKGNFPGRFSGRQFSNSRSEMNVSTLELGDSALYLCASSLPGGSSEAFFGQGTRLTVV.

This clonotype was seen more than once but under ten times. The chain uses TRBV5-1 and TRBJ1-6; D remains unclear. The CDR3 sequence is 15 residues long. Germline V lookup: CDR1 SGHRS, CDR2 YFSETQ. V lost 3 bases and J 10 bases, leaving 17 bases between the germline ends. The CDR3 here is CASSYRAKGHSPLHF. CDR3 bases: TGCGCCAGCAGCTACCGGGCCAAAGGCCACTCACCCCTCCACTTT.

This clonotype occurred a few times. This chain joins TRBV4-1 and TRBJ2-2, with no clear D. V was trimmed by 4 bases and J by 4 bases, leaving 7 bases between them. Germline CDR1 MGHRA, CDR2 YSYEKL. This CDR3 region has 13 residues. DNA for the CDR3: TGCGCCAGCAGCCTATTCACCACCGGGGAGCTGTTTTTT. As protein: CASSLFTTGELFF.

Ten or more counts support this clonotype. The chain couples TRBV6-1 to TRBJ2-1; 12 bases are a match to TRBD2. The CDR3 is 15 residues long. Germline CDR1 reads MNHNS; CDR2 reads SASEGT. J gave up 10 bases and V 5 bases, and 9 bases lay outside the gene matches. The CDR3 nucleotides are TGTGCCAGCAGTCTTCTAGCGGGAGGGTCGAGAGAGCAGTTCTTC. Protein: CASSLLAGGSREQFF.